This T cell receptor (beta chain) was identified in a study of PD-1 blockade in classical Hodgkin lymphoma. Across the study: Patients had nivolumab dosed at 3 mg/kg, delivered intravenously every 2 weeks.

Deletions cut 6 bases from V and 1 base from J, with 9 bases between. Germline loops: CDR1 MNHEY, CDR2 SVGAGI. The CDR3 contains 13 residues. The study's findings and limits: Why the repertoires differ is still unclear, perhaps disease activity or prior therapy.

Using immunoSEQ multiplex PCR, the repertoire was profiled, and TCRdb retains in-frame clones only, with some absent. The table has 110,000 or so clones, about 88% seen once. After autologous stem cell transplantation all patients relapsed, and prior brentuximab vedotin exposure differed between cohorts. This clone was seen only a few times. Its antigen is still unknown. Other DNA variants within this sample encode the same CDR3. The sample was peripheral blood mononuclear cells (PBMCs), taken before the second cycle of nivolumab. This receptor was identified in a human donor with classical Hodgkin lymphoma. The chain uses TRBV6-5 and TRBJ1-1; TRBD1 is a possible D gene (5 bases). The CDR3 sequence: CASSRTGNTEAFF. In DNA, the CDR3 is TGTGCCAGCAGCCGCACAGGGAACACTGAAGCTTTCTTT.